The 31 T cell receptor beta chains given below trace back to one sample, sequenced in a study of T cells in tumors after PD-1 blockade (dated by TCRdb to between 2018 and 2021). Library generation was performed with the immunoSEQ multiplex PCR assay. TCRdb limited this immuneACCESS table to in-frame rearrangements with V and J called. A share of clones is missing; checked studies link under half to unresolved V genes, and the rest is unexplained. This sample gives 20,000 to 25,000 clones in total; 82% of them show up just once. Jointly, the top ten make up 10% to 15% of the sample. The time point label on this specimen signifies: after anti-PD-1 therapy. Material: PBMCs, obtained after anti-PD-1 treatment. Source of these receptors: a human donor with basal cell carcinoma.

The chain recombines TRBV7-8 with TRBJ2-2; 7 positions match TRBD1. V shed 7 bases and J 0 bases; nucleotides not matched to a gene: 8. Germline lookup yields CDR1 SGHVS and CDR2 FQNEAQ. The CDR3 has 16 amino acids. This CDR3 is CASTVQGVANTGELFF. CDR3 sequence (DNA): TGTGCCAGCACCGTCCAGGGGGTCGCGAACACCGGGGAGCTGTTTTTT.

This chain joins TRBV19 and TRBJ2-7, with no clear D. Trimming removed 5 bases from V and 1 base from J, with 9 bases in between. The CDR3 sequence is 13 residues long. Germline V gene data show CDR1 as LNHDA and CDR2 as SQIVND (reference sequence). Written as DNA, the CDR3 is TGTGCCAGTAGTGCAACACCTTCCTACGAGCAGTACTTC. Translated, it gives CASSATPSYEQYF.

The genes are TRBV5-6 and TRBJ1-2; D not certain. The CDR3 totals 11 residues. V lost 7 bases and J lost 4, with 8 bases in between. CDR1 SGHDT and CDR2 YYEEEE come from the germline V gene. The CDR3 region has the DNA TGTGCCAGCGGGTCGGGCTATGGCTACACCTTC. This sequence encodes CASGSGYGYTF.

V is TRBV11-3 and J is TRBJ2-3, with D possibly TRBD2 on 5 matching bases. With 5 bases removed from V and 2 bases from J, the gap between germline ends came to 20 bases. From germline, CDR1 is SGHNT and CDR2 YENEEA. This CDR3 is built from 17 residues. CDR3 region: CASSPPGKGRPTDTQYF. The DNA of the CDR3 is TGTGCCAGCAGCCCCCCCGGGAAAGGTAGACCCACAGATACGCAGTATTTT.

This clone has a single count. The gene calls are TRBV5-4 and TRBJ1-4; no definite D call. The CDR3 is 13 amino acids. Germline V gives CDR1 SGHNT, CDR2 YYREEE (reference sequence). Trimming took off 0 bases at V and 5 bases at J, with 5 bases between the two ends. The CDR3 nucleotides read TGTGCCAGCAGCTTGGCCCTAAATGAAAAACTGTTTTTT. Translating gives CASSLALNEKLFF.

This sequence joins TRBV9 and TRBJ1-2, with D uncertain. CDR1 and CDR2 (germline): SGDLS, YYNGEE. The length of the CDR3 is 14 residues. The V and J ends lost 0 bases and 4 bases respectively, with 10 bases between them. Here the CDR3 reads CASSVADGSYGYTF. The CDR3 DNA sequence: TGTGCCAGCAGCGTAGCGGACGGCTCCTATGGCTACACCTTC.

The chain couples TRBV27 to TRBJ1-1; D not certain. The V gene's germline CDR1 is MNHEY and CDR2 SMNVEV (reference sequence). Trimming removed 5 bases from V and 1 base from J, with 5 bases in between. CDR3 length: 12 residues. The CDR3 is CASSNRNTEAFF. The CDR3 nucleotides read TGTGCCAGCAGTAACAGGAACACTGAAGCTTTCTTT.

This sequence joins TRBV13 and TRBJ2-1; 8 bases map to TRBD2. The germline V gene has CDR1 PRHDT and CDR2 FYEKMQ (reference sequence). The CDR3 is 14 amino acids. The V segment lost 4 bases and the J segment 9 bases; nucleotides outside the gene matches: 8. CDR3 in amino acids: CASSSGTRAREQFF. The DNA of the CDR3 is TGTGCCAGCAGCTCTGGGACTAGAGCTCGTGAGCAGTTCTTC.

Only one count was recorded for this clone. This chain uses TRBV11-3 with TRBJ1-4; D call uncertain. The CDR3 covers 13 residues. V lost 5 bases and J lost 8, with 12 bases in between. Germline V gene sequence: CDR1 SGHNT, CDR2 YENEEA. CDR3 region: CASSRAGGEKLFF. The CDR3 bases are TGTGCCAGCAGCCGAGCGGGCGGAGAAAAACTGTTTTTT.

The chain combines TRBV13 with TRBJ1-1; D is ambiguous. The length of the CDR3 is 13 residues. Trimming pared 1 base from V and 3 bases from J, leaving 6 bases between. Germline V CDR1 and CDR2: PRHDT, FYEKMQ (reference sequence). The CDR3 sequence is CASSLVTYTEAFF. The CDR3 DNA sequence: TGTGCCAGCAGCTTAGTGACTTACACTGAAGCTTTCTTT.

J is TRBJ1-4 and V is TRBV6-5; D ambiguous. The CDR3 contains 15 residues. The V end was cut by 4 bases, the J end by 0 bases, with 9 bases between. CDR1 and CDR2 (germline): MNHEY, SVGAGI. Here the CDR3 DNA reads TGTGCCAGCAGTTCCGTGGCGGCAACTAATGAAAAACTGTTTTTT. Protein sequence: CASSSVAATNEKLFF.

V gene TRBV9 combines with J gene TRBJ2-1; D uncertain. CDR1 is SGDLS and CDR2 is YYNGEE in the germline V gene. There are 13 residues in the CDR3. The germline V and J ends were trimmed by 3 bases and 4 bases, with 8 bases remaining between them. For the CDR3, the DNA is TGTGCCAGCAGCGAGGTCCCATACAATGAGCAGTTCTTC. Its translation: CASSEVPYNEQFF.

The CDR3 loop reads CASSQGEGMNTEAFF. Written as DNA, the CDR3 is TGCGCCAGCAGCCAAGGGGAGGGGATGAACACTGAAGCTTTCTTT. The V and J genes are TRBV4-1 and TRBJ1-1, with D possibly matching TRBD1 (5 bases). V lost 1 base to trimming and J lost 0 bases, with 9 bases between them. Looked up from germline, CDR1 is MGHRA and CDR2 is YSYEKL. The CDR3 loop spans 15 amino acids.

The CDR3 bases are TGTGCCAGCAGTTGGGGAAACACCGGGGAGCTGTTTTTT. Translating it yields CASSWGNTGELFF. This chain links TRBV6-5 with TRBJ2-2; D uncertain. The CDR3 runs 13 residues. V lost 4 bases and J 2 bases, leaving 5 bases between the germline ends. Germline lookup yields CDR1 MNHEY and CDR2 SVGAGI.

The genes are TRBV3-1 (or the pseudogene TRBV3-2) and TRBJ2-3; D remains unclear. Trimming shortened V by 1 base and J by 8 bases, and 4 bases separated the two germline ends. From germline, CDR1 is LGHDT and CDR2 YNNKEL (reference sequence). The CDR3 is 11 amino acids. CDR3 protein: CASSQVGTQYF. The CDR3 DNA reads as TGTGCCAGCAGCCAAGTTGGTACGCAGTATTTT.

This clone was seen once. The chain has TRBV9 and TRBJ2-1, with 15 bases aligning to TRBD2. Germline values: CDR1 SGDLS, CDR2 YYNGEE. J lost 4 bases, V lost 2 bases, and 1 base had no gene match. The CDR3 loop spans 16 amino acids. In nucleotides, the CDR3 is TGTGCCAGCAGCGTCGGACTAGCGGGGGGGTACAATGAGCAGTTCTTC. Protein product: CASSVGLAGGYNEQFF.

This chain connects TRBV5-5 to TRBJ1-1, with D perhaps TRBD1 (5 bases). Deletions cut 2 bases from V and 4 bases from J, with 18 bases between. Germline V lookup: CDR1 SGHKS, CDR2 YYEKEE (reference sequence). CDR3 length: 16 residues. The CDR3 DNA is TGTGCCAGCAGCTTATTAGAGGGGCTGTCTAGCACTGAAGCTTTCTTT. Its protein is CASSLLEGLSSTEAFF.

The chain joins TRBV12-3 or TRBV12-4 to TRBJ2-3; D is perhaps TRBD1 (6 bases). V lost 6 bases to trimming and J lost 11 bases, with 18 bases between them. The CDR3 extends over 13 amino acids. The CDR3 is CASSNKQGGKQYF. The CDR3 DNA reads TGTGCCAGCAGCAATAAACAGGGCGGAAAGCAGTATTTT.

The chain recombines TRBV12-5 with TRBJ2-7; 8 bases match TRBD1. The J segment lost 3 bases and the V segment lost 5 bases, leaving 6 bases of the junction unmatched. This CDR3 is built from 14 residues. Germline V gene data show CDR1 as LGHNT and CDR2 as FRNRAP. CDR3 coding DNA: TGTGCTAGTGGTACAGGGGGACAGCACTACGAGCAGTACTTC. Translated, it gives CASGTGGQHYEQYF.

The rearrangement joins TRBV5-4 to TRBJ1-4; D gene uncertain. Per germline, CDR1 SGHNT and CDR2 YYREEE (reference sequence). The V and J ends lost 0 bases and 4 bases respectively, with 7 bases between them. This CDR3 has 14 residues. The chain's CDR3 is CASSLDRFNEKLFF. In DNA, the CDR3 is TGTGCCAGCAGCTTGGACAGATTTAATGAAAAACTGTTTTTT.

The gene calls are TRBV7-9 and TRBJ1-4; 7 positions match TRBD1. The length of the CDR3 is 15 residues. The germline CDR1 and CDR2 sequences are SEHNR and FQNEAQ (reference sequence). V dropped 4 bases and J dropped 5; count of bases not matched to a gene: 7. CDR3 residues: CASSWRQGLNEKLFF. The CDR3 DNA is TGTGCCAGCAGCTGGAGACAGGGCTTAAATGAAAAACTGTTTTTT.

The rearrangement links TRBV3-1 (or the pseudogene TRBV3-2) to TRBJ1-6; perhaps TRBD1 as D (6 bases). This CDR3 region has 13 residues. Germline assignment: CDR1 LGHDT and CDR2 YNNKEL (reference sequence). The ends were cut back, 9 bases at V and 5 bases at J, with 11 bases in the middle. Here the CDR3 DNA reads TGTGCCAGTCGTCGGACAGATAATTCACCCCTCCACTTT. Translated: CASRRTDNSPLHF.

The chain couples TRBV5-1 to TRBJ2-3; the match to TRBD2 covers 9 bases. Per germline, CDR1 SGHRS and CDR2 YFSETQ. V gave up 3 bases and J gave up 0 bases; unmatched junction bases: 8. This CDR3 spans 17 amino acids. The CDR3 here is CASSSHLSGGSTDTQYF. In DNA form, the CDR3 reads TGCGCCAGCAGCTCCCACCTGAGCGGGGGGAGCACAGATACGCAGTATTTT.

This clone was seen only a few times. The chain employs TRBV6-1 and TRBJ1-5; D is unclear. CDR1 and CDR2 from the germline V gene are MNHNS and SASEGT. The CDR3 is 16 residues long. V was shortened by 3 bases and J by 7 bases, with 19 bases between the two germline ends. The CDR3 spells CASSEVSIGFEQPQHF. The CDR3 DNA reads as TGTGCCAGCAGTGAGGTATCGATAGGGTTTGAACAGCCCCAGCATTTT.

The V gene is TRBV27, the J gene TRBJ1-6; D call uncertain. Trimming removed 3 bases from V and 0 bases from J, with 9 bases in between. CDR3 size: 16 residues. Germline loops: CDR1 MNHEY, CDR2 SMNVEV (reference sequence). CDR3 loop: CASSLSSTSYNSPLHF. The CDR3, as DNA: TGTGCCAGCAGTTTGAGCAGTACCTCCTATAATTCACCCCTCCACTTT.

The chain recombines TRBV27 with TRBJ2-2, with 7 bases identical to TRBD2. The CDR3 loop spans 15 amino acids. CDR1 and CDR2 from the germline V gene are MNHEY and SMNVEV (reference sequence). J was trimmed by 4 bases and V by 5 bases; bases with no gene match: 7. The CDR3 nucleotides are TGTGCCAGCAGTATCCGAGGGACTATCACCGGGGAGCTGTTTTTT. Residues: CASSIRGTITGELFF.

This sequence joins TRBV3-1 (or the pseudogene TRBV3-2) and TRBJ2-1, with D maybe TRBD2 (5 bases). The CDR3 loop spans 13 amino acids. The germline V gene encodes CDR1 LGHDT and CDR2 YNNKEL (reference sequence). Trimming removed 0 bases from V and 7 bases from J, with 7 bases in between. CDR3 in DNA: TGTGCCAGCAGCCAAGATAGAGGGAATGAGCAGTTCTTC. Its protein product is CASSQDRGNEQFF.

The V gene is TRBV13, the J gene TRBJ2-3, with no clear D. The CDR3 is 15 residues long. The ends were cut back, 4 bases at V and 2 bases at J, with 13 bases in the middle. Per the germline V gene, CDR1 is PRHDT and CDR2 is FYEKMQ (reference sequence). CDR3 sequence (DNA): TGTGCCAGCAGCTACCTCGGGCCTGACACAGATACGCAGTATTTT. Amino acids: CASSYLGPDTDTQYF.

The V gene is TRBV3-1 (or the pseudogene TRBV3-2), the J gene TRBJ1-6, with D possibly being TRBD1 (5 bases). This CDR3 comprises 16 residues. The V and J ends lost 0 bases and 9 bases respectively, with 15 bases between them. Germline values: CDR1 LGHDT, CDR2 YNNKEL (reference sequence). CDR3 region: CASSQDTGFTLSPLHF. For the CDR3, the DNA is TGTGCCAGCAGCCAAGATACAGGCTTCACGCTTTCACCCCTCCACTTT.

The chain recombines TRBV19 with TRBJ1-6; the D is unclear. V was clipped by 3 bases and J by 9 bases, with 12 bases between them. The CDR3 sequence is 14 residues long. The germline gives CDR1 LNHDA, CDR2 SQIVND (reference sequence). CDR3 sequence (DNA): TGTGCCAGTAGTATTGGTCCTAAGGGTTCACCCCTCCACTTT. The encoded protein is CASSIGPKGSPLHF.

This clone has just a few counts. The chain has TRBV15 and TRBJ1-5; D is unclear. The CDR3 runs to 12 residues. In germline, CDR1 is LNHNV, CDR2 YYDKDF (reference sequence). Trimming removed 2 bases at V and 3 bases at J, with 2 bases between. CDR3 residues: CATSRPNQPQHF. The DNA for the CDR3 is TGTGCCACCAGCAGACCCAATCAGCCCCAGCATTTT.